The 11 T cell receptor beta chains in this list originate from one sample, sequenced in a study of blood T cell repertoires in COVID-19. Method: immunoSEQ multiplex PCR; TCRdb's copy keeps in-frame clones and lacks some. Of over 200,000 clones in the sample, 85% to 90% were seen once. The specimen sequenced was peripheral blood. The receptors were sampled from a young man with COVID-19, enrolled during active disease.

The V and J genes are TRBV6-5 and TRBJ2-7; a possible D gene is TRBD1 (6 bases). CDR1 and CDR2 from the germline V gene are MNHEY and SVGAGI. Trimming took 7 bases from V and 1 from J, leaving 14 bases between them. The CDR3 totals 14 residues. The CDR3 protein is CASTTGSRSYEQYF. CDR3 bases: TGTGCCAGCACAACAGGGTCCCGATCCTACGAGCAGTACTTC.

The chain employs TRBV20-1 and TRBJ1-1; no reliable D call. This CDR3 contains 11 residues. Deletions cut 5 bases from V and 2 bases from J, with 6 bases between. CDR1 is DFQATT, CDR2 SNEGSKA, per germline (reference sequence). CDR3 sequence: CSAPSNTEAFF. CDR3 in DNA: TGCAGTGCTCCTTCCAACACTGAAGCTTTCTTT.

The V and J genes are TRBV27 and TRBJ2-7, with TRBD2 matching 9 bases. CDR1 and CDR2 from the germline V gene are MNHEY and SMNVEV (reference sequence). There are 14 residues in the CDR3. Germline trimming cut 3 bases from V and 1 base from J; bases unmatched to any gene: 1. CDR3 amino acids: CASSFLAGSYEQYF. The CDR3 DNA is TGTGCCAGCAGTTTTCTAGCGGGATCCTACGAGCAGTACTTC.

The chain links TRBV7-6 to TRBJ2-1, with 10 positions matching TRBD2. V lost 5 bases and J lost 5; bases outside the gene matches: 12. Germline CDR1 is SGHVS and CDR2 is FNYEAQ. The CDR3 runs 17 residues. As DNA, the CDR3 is TGTGCCAGCAGCCCTCGGGTAGCGGGAGGCCCACACAATGAGCAGTTCTTC. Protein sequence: CASSPRVAGGPHNEQFF.

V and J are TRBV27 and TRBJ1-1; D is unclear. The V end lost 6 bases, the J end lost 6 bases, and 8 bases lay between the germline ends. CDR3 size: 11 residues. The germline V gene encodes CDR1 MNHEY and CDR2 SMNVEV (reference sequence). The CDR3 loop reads CASRQHSEAFF. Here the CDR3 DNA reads TGTGCCAGCAGACAACATTCTGAAGCTTTCTTT.

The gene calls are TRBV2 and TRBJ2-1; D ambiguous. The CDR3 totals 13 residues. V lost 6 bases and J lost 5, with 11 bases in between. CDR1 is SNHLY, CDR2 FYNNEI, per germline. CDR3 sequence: CASSPDSHNEQFF. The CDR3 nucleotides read TGTGCCAGCAGCCCCGACTCTCACAATGAGCAGTTCTTC.

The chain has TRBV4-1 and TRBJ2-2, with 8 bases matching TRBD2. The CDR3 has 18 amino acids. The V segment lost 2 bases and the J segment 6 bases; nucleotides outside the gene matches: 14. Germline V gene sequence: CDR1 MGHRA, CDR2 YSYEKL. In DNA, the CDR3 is TGCGCCAGCAGCCAACTCCGAGGAGCGGGGGAACACGCCGGGGAGCTGTTTTTT. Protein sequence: CASSQLRGAGEHAGELFF.

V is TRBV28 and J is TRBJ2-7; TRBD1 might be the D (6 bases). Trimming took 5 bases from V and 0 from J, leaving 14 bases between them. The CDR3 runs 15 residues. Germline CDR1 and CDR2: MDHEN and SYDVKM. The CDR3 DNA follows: TGTGCCAGCAGTCCGACGACAGGAATCTCCTACGAGCAGTACTTC. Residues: CASSPTTGISYEQYF.

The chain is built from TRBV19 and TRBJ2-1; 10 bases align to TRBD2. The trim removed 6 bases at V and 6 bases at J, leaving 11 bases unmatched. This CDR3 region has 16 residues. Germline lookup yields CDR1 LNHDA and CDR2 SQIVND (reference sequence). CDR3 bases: TGTGCCAGTAGCGTAGGGTCTAGCGGGAGCTTCAATGAGCAGTTCTTC. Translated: CASSVGSSGSFNEQFF. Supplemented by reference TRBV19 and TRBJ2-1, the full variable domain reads DGGITQSPKYLFRKEGQNVTLSCEQNLNHDAMYWYRQDPGQGLRLIYYSQIVNDFQKGDIAEGYSVSREKKESFPLTVTSAQKNPTAFYLCASSVGSSGSFNEQFFGPGTRLTVL.

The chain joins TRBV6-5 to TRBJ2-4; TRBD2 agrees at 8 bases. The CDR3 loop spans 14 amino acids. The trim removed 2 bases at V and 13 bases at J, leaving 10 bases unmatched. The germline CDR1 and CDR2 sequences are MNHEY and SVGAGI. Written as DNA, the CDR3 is TGTGCCAGCAGTTACCGGAATAGCGGGGCCGACCAGTACTTC. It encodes CASSYRNSGADQYF.

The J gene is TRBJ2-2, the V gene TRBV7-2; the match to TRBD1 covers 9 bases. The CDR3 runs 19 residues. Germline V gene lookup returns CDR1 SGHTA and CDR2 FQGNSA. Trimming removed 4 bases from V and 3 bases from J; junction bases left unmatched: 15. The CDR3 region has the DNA TGTGCCAGCAGCTCCTCGGTGCACAGGGGGCGCGGGTACACCGGGGAGCTGTTTTTT. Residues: CASSSSVHRGRGYTGELFF.